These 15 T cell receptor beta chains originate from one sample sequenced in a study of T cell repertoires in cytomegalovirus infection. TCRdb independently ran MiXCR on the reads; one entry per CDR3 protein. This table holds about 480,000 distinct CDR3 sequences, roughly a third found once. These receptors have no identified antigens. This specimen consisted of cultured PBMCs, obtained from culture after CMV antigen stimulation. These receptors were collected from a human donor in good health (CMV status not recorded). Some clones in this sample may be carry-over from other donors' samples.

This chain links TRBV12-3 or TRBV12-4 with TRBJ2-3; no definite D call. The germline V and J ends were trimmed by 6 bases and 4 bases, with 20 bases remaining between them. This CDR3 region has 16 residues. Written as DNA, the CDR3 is TGTGCCAGCAGGTTTGGCCGTCCTGCCCTACCAGATACGCAGTATTTT. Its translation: CASRFGRPALPDTQYF.

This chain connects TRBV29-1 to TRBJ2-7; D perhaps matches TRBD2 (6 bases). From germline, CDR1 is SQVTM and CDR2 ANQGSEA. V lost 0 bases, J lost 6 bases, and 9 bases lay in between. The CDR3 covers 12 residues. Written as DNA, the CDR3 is TGCAGCGTTGAAGATCGGGGGTCCGAGCAGTACTTC. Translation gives CSVEDRGSEQYF.

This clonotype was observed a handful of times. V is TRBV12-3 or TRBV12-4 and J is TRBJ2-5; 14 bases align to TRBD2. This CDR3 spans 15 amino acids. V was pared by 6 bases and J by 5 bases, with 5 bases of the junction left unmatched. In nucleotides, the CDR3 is TGTGCCAGCAGAGGGACTAGCGGGAGAAAGGAGACCCAGTACTTC. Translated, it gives CASRGTSGRKETQYF.

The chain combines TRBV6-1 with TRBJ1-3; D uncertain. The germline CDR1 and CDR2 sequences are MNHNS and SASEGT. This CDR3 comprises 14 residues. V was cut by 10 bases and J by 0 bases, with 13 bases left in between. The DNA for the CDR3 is TGTGCCACCCACATTGGCCTCTCTGGAAACACCATATATTTT. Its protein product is CATHIGLSGNTIYF.

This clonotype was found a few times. CDR3 amino acids: CASSSILWSEKLFF. The CDR3 coding sequence is TGTGCCAGCAGCTCGATTTTGTGGAGTGAAAAACTGTTTTTT. The V and J genes are TRBV7-2 and TRBJ1-4; D remains unclear. Germline CDR1 is SGHTA and CDR2 is FQGNSA. This CDR3 is built from 14 residues. V lost 4 bases, J lost 7 bases, and 13 bases lay in between.

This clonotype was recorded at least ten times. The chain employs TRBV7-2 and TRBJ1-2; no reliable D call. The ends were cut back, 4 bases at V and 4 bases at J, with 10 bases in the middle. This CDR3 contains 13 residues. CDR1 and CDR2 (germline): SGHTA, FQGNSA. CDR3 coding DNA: TGTGCCAGCAGCTACGGTGAAGGCTATGGCTACACCTTC. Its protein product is CASSYGEGYGYTF.

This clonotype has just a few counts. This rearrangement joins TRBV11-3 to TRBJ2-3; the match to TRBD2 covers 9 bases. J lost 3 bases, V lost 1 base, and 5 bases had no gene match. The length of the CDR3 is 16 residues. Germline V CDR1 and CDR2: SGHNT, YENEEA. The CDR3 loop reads CASSLGGGRETDTQYF. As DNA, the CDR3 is TGTGCCAGCAGCTTAGGCGGCGGGAGGGAAACAGATACGCAGTATTTT.

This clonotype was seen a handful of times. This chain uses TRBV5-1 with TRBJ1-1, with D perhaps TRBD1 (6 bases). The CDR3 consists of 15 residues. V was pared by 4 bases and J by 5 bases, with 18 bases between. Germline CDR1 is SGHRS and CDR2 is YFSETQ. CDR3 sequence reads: CASSPFDSGQTEAFF. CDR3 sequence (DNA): TGCGCCAGCAGCCCCTTCGACTCTGGACAGACTGAAGCTTTCTTT.

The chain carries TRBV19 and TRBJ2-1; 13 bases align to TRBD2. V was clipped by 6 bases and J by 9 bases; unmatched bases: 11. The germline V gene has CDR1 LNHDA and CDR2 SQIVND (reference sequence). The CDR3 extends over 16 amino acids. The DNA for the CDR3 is TGTGCCAGTAGCCGGGGGACTAGCGGGACCGGGGGTGAGCAGTTCTTC. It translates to CASSRGTSGTGGEQFF.

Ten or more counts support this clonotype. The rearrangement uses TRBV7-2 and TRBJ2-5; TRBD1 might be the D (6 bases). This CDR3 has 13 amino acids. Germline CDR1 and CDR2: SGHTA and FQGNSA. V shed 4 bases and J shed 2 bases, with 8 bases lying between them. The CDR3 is CASSSGQQETQYF. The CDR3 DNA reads TGTGCCAGCAGCTCTGGACAGCAAGAGACCCAGTACTTC.

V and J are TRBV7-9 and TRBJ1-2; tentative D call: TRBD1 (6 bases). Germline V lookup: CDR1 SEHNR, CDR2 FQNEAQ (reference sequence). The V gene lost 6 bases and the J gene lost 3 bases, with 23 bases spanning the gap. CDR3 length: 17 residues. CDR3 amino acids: CASRHQFFGTHYYGYTF. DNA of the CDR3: TGTGCCAGCAGACATCAGTTTTTCGGGACACATTACTATGGCTACACCTTC.

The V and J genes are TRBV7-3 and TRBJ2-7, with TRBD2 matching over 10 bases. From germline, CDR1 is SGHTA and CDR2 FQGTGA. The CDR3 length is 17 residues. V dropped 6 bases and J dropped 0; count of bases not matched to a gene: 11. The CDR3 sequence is CASRIRKREGSSYEQYF. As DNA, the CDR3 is TGTGCCAGCAGAATACGTAAGCGGGAGGGAAGCTCCTACGAGCAGTACTTC.

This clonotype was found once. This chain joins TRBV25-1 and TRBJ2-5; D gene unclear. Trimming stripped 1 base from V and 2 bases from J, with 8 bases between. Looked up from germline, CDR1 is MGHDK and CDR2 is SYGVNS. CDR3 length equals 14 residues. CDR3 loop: CASSELRAQETQYF. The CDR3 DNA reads TGTGCCAGCAGTGAATTAAGAGCGCAAGAGACCCAGTACTTC.

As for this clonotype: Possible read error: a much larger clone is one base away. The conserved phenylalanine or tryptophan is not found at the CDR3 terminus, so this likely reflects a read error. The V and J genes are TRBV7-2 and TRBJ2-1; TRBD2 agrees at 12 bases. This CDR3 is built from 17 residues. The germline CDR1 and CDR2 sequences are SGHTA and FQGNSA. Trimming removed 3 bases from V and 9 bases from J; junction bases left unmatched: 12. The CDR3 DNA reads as TGTGCCAGCAGCTTCATTCCCCTGACTAGCGGGAGTGGTGAGCAGTTCTTA. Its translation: CASSFIPLTSGSGEQFL.

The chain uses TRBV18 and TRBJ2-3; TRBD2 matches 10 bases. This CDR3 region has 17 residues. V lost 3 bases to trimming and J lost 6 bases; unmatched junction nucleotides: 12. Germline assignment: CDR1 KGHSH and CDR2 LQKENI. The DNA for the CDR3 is TGTGCCAGCTCACCCGGCCGGGCCCTAGCGGGAGCTGATACGCAGTATTTT. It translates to CASSPGRALAGADTQYF.